This TCR beta chain came from a study of blood T cells in healthy people across ages. Next came a second PCR, run for about 6 to 12 cycles, which used a sample-barcoded 5' primer along with a J-beta primer mix. Any given sample supplied a minimum of 2.5 million CDR3-containing paired-end reads. Via MiXCR, TCRdb re-called the 5' RACE reads, giving one row per CDR3 protein. The sample shows 500,000 to 550,000 distinct CDR3 sequences, 24% of them seen only once. This clonotype was picked up a small number of times. The ends were cut back, 4 bases at V and 4 bases at J, with 13 bases in the middle. Germline CDR1 LGHNA, CDR2 YNFKEQ. The CDR3 is made up of 15 amino acids. This same sample was also taken into another study, of T cells of mothers and their children. That investigation notes: Donors were three healthy Caucasian mothers and their six children.

The sample taken for sequencing was blood. This rearrangement joins TRBV4-2 to TRBJ2-2; the D call may be TRBD1 or TRBD2 (6 bases each). This TCR derives from a boy between 5 and 17 years old in good health. Here the CDR3 DNA reads TGTGCCAGCAGCCCCATTTGGGGGGCCACCGGGGAGCTGTTTTTT. Encoded protein: CASSPIWGATGELFF.